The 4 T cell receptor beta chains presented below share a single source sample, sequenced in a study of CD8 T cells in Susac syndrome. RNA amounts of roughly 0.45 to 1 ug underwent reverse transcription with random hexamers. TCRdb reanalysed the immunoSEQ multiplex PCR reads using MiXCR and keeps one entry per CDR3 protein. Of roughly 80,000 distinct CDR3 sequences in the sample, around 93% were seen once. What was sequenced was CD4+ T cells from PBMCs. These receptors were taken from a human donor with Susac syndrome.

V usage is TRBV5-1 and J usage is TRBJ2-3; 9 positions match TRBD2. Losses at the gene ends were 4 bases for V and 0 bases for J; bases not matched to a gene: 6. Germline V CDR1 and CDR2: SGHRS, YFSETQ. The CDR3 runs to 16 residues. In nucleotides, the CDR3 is TGCGCCAGCAGCCCTGGACTAGCGACTAGCACAGATACGCAGTATTTT. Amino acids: CASSPGLATSTDTQYF. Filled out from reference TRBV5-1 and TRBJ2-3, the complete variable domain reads KAGVTQTPRYLIKTRGQQVTLSCSPISGHRSVSWYQQTPGQGLQFLFEYFSETQRNKGNFPGRFSGRQFSNSRSEMNVSTLELGDSALYLCASSPGLATSTDTQYFGPGTRLTVL.

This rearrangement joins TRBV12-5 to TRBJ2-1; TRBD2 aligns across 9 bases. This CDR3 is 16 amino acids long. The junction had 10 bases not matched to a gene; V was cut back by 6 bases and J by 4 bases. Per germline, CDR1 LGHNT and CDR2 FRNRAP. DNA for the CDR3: TGTGCTAGTGGACCCCAGGGCGCGGGGGGGTACAATGAGCAGTTCTTC. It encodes CASGPQGAGGYNEQFF.

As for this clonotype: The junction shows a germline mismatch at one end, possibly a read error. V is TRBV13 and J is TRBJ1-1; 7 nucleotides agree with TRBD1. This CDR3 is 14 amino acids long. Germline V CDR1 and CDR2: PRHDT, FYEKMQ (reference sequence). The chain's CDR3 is CASSLLHGQVEVFF. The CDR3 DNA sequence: TGTGCCAGCAGCCTCCTCCACGGACAGGTTGAAGTTTTCTTT.

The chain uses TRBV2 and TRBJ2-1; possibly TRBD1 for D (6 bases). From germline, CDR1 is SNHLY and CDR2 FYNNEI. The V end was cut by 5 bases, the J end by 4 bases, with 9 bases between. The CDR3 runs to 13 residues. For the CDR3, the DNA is TGTGCCAGCAGTCTTCAGGGGTACAATGAGCAGTTCTTC. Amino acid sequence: CASSLQGYNEQFF. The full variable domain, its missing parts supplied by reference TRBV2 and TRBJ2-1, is EPEVTQTPSHQVTQMGQEVILRCVPISNHLYFYWYRQILGQKVEFLVSFYNNEISEKSEIFDDQFSVERPDGSNFTLKIRSTKLEDSAMYFCASSLQGYNEQFFGPGTRLTVL.